The clone carrying this T cell receptor beta chain occurred once. Its antigen is currently unknown. This record comes from a study of graft-versus-host responses after intestinal transplantation. On the study more broadly: Each recipient received anti-thymocyte globulin induction, then tacrolimus and steroids for about three years.

Using immunoSEQ multiplex PCR, the repertoire was profiled, and TCRdb retains in-frame clones only, with some absent. The sample has about 85,000 clones, less than 95% seen once; the top ten hold 7.6%. This TCR was recovered from a human donor who was the organ donor for an intestinal transplant. Material: unstimulated CD8+ T cells sorted from spleen or lymph node cells, obtained before transplant.

CDR3 nucleotide sequence: TGTGCCAGCAGCGCCGACCAGGGACTAGCGGGAGTGGAGGGGGATGAGCAGTTCTTC. As protein: CASSADQGLAGVEGDEQFF. This chain connects TRBV9 to TRBJ2-1; 14 bases are shared with TRBD2. The CDR3 spans 19 residues. CDR1 and CDR2 from the germline V gene are SGDLS and YYNGEE. Trimming took 3 bases from V and 8 from J; bases not matched to a gene: 16.